This T cell receptor (beta chain) was recovered during a study of blood T cell repertoires in COVID-19. Study-level background: T cells, B-cell-depleted T cells, or PBMCs supplied cDNA or gDNA.

This clone turned up a few times. V was pared by 4 bases and J by 6 bases, with 21 bases between. Germline CDR1 reads MNHEY; CDR2 reads SMNVEV (reference sequence). The CDR3 consists of 16 residues. Produced via immunoSEQ multiplex PCR; TCRdb's table is partial and in-frame only. The sample carries about 170,000 clones, approximately 84% recorded once. Followed longitudinally, the Seattle patients had been enrolled during active infection. The sample consisted of peripheral blood. The genes are TRBV27 and TRBJ1-1; tentative D call: TRBD1 (6 bases). The receptor comes from a woman older than 75 with COVID-19, enrolled during active disease. This chain's CDR3 is CASSSPSGAGGAEAFF. CDR3 coding DNA: TGTGCCAGCAGTTCCCCATCGGGGGCCGGGGGGGCTGAAGCTTTCTTT.